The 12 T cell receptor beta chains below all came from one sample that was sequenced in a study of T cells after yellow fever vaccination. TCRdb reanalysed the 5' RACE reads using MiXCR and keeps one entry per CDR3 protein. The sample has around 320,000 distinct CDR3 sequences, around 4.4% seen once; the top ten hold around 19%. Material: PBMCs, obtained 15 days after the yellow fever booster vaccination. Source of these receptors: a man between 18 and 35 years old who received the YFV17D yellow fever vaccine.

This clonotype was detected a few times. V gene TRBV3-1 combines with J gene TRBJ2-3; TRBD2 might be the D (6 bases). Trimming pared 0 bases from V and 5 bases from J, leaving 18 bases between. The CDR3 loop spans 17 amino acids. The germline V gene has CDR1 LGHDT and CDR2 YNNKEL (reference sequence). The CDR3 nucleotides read TGTGCCAGCAGCCAAGACACAACATCCCTGGAGGGAGATACGCAGTATTTT. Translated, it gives CASSQDTTSLEGDTQYF.

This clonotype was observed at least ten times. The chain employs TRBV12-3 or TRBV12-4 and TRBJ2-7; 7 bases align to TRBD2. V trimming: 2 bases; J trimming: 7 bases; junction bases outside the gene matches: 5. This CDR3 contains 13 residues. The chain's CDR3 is CASSLYSGGEQYF. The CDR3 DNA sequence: TGTGCCAGCAGTTTATATTCCGGGGGGGAGCAGTACTTC.

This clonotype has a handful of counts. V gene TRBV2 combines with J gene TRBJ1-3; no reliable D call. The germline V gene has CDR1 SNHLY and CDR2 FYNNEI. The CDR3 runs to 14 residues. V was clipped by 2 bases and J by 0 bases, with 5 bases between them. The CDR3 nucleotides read TGTGCCAGCAGTGAAATGGGCTCTGGAAACACCATATATTTT. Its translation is CASSEMGSGNTIYF.

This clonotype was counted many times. Here the CDR3 reads CASSPPGAFNYGYTF. The CDR3 DNA reads as TGTGCCAGCTCACCACCGGGAGCCTTTAACTATGGCTACACCTTC. The V gene is TRBV18, the J gene TRBJ1-2; no clear D gene. Germline-derived CDR1 and CDR2 are KGHSH and LQKENI. The germline V and J ends were trimmed by 0 bases and 1 base, with 9 bases remaining between them. The length of the CDR3 is 15 residues.

In DNA form, the CDR3 reads TGTGCCATCAGGGGCGGGAGCCAAGAGACCCAGTACTTC. Encoded protein: CAIRGGSQETQYF. The rearrangement joins TRBV10-3 to TRBJ2-5, with 7 positions matching TRBD2. Germline V gene lookup returns CDR1 ENHRY and CDR2 SYGVKD. V gave up 6 bases and J gave up 1 base; unmatched junction bases: 2. The CDR3 runs 13 residues.

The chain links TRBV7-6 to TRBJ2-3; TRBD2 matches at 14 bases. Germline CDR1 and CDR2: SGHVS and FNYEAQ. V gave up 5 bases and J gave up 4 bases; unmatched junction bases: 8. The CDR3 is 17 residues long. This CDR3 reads CASSPTGTSGGADTQYF. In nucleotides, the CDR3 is TGTGCCAGCAGCCCGACAGGGACTAGCGGGGGAGCAGATACGCAGTATTTT.

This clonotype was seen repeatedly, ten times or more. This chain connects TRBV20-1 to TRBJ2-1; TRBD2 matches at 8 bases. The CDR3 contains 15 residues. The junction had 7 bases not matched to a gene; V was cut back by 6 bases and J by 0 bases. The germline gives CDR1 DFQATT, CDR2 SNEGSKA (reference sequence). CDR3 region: CSAYVAGLSYNEQFF. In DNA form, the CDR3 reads TGCAGTGCCTACGTAGCGGGGCTCTCCTACAATGAGCAGTTCTTC.

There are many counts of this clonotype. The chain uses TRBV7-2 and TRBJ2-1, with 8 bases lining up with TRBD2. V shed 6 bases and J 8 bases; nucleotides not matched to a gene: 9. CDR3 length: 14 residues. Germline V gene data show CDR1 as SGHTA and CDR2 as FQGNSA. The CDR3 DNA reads TGTGCCAGCAGTCGGAGCGGGGGAGAGGATGAGCAGTTCTTC. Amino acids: CASSRSGGEDEQFF.

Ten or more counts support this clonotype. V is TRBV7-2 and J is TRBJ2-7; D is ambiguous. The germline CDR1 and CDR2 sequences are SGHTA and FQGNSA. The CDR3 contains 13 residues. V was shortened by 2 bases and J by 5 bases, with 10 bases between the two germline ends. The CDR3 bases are TGTGCCAGCAGCTTAATCCCGGCGGACGAGCAGTACTTC. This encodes CASSLIPADEQYF.

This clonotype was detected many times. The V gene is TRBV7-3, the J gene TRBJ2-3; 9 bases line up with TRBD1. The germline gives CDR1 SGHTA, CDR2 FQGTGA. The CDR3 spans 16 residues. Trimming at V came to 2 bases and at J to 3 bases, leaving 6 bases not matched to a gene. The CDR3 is CASSLWGQGLTDTQYF. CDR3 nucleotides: TGTGCCAGCAGCTTATGGGGACAGGGTTTAACAGATACGCAGTATTTT.

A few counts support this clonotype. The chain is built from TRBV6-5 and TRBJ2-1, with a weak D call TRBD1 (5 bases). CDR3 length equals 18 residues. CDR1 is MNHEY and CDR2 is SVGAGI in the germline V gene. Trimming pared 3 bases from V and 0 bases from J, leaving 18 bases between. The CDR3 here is CASSYAGPSSNSYNEQFF. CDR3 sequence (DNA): TGTGCCAGCAGTTATGCAGGGCCCTCGAGTAACTCCTACAATGAGCAGTTCTTC.

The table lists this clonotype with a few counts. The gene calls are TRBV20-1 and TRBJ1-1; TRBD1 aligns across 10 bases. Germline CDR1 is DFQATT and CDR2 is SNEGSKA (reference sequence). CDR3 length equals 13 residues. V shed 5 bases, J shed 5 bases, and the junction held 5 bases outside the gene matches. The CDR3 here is CSAPDRGGTEAFF. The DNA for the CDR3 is TGCAGTGCTCCGGACAGGGGGGGGACTGAAGCTTTCTTT.